This TCR beta chain was captured in a study of T cell responses to AZD1222 COVID-19 vaccine. V trimming: 3 bases; J trimming: 3 bases; junction bases outside the gene matches: 4. CDR3 length equals 14 residues. Germline lookup yields CDR1 SGHAT and CDR2 FQNNGV. This clone was counted once. TCRdb's copy holds only in-frame clones and misses some; the assay was immunoSEQ multiplex PCR. The data contain about 110,000 clones, about 95% of them singletons. This material consisted of peripheral blood, taken on day 0 of AZD1222 vaccination. The rearrangement links TRBV11-2 to TRBJ1-2, with 7 bases fitting TRBD1. The sequence was obtained from an adult in good health. CDR3: CASSLAGGYYGYTF. The CDR3 nucleotides read TGTGCCAGCAGCTTGGCAGGGGGTTACTATGGCTACACCTTC.